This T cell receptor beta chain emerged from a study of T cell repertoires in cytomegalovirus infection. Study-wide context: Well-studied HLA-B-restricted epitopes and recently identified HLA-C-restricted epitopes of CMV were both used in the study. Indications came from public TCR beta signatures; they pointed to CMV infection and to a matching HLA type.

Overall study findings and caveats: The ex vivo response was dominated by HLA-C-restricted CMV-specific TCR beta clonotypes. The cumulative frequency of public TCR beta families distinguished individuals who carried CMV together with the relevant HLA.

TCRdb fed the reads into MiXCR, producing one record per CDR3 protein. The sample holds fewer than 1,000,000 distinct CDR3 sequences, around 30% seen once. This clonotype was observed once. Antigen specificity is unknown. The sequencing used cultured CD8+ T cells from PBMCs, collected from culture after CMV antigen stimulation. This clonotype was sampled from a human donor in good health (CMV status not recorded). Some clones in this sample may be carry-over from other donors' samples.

CDR3 residues: CASGSPRNEQYF. The CDR3 region has the DNA TGTGCTAGTGGTTCCCCCCGGAACGAGCAGTACTTC. The genes are TRBV12-5 and TRBJ2-7; D unresolved. Trimming stripped 4 bases from V and 5 bases from J, with 9 bases between. CDR3 length: 12 residues. Germline assignment: CDR1 LGHNT and CDR2 FRNRAP.